These 19 T cell receptor beta chains were all obtained from the same sample, sequenced in a study of blood T cell repertoires in COVID-19. Repertoires were generated with immunoSEQ multiplex PCR, while TCRdb's copy carries only in-frame clones and drops some. The sample records some 130,000 clones, over 75% being singletons. Sequences were obtained from peripheral blood. These receptors all come from a human donor in a cohort sampled during active COVID-19.

The chain employs TRBV29-1 and TRBJ1-4; TRBD1 might be the D (5 bases). CDR1 and CDR2 from the germline V gene are SQVTM and ANQGSEA. V lost 0 bases and J lost 7, with 15 bases in between. The CDR3 loop spans 15 amino acids. CDR3 residues: CSVEDDTQGSEKLFF. CDR3 coding DNA: TGCAGCGTTGAAGATGACACTCAGGGAAGTGAAAAACTGTTTTTT.

The gene calls are TRBV4-1 and TRBJ2-3; 7 nucleotides agree with TRBD2. In germline, CDR1 is MGHRA, CDR2 YSYEKL. The CDR3 is made up of 15 amino acids. The V and J ends lost 5 bases and 0 bases, in that order; junction bases with no gene match: 5. The CDR3 here is CASSFAGASTDTQYF. DNA for the CDR3: TGCGCCAGCAGCTTCGCGGGAGCCAGCACAGATACGCAGTATTTT.

The CDR3 protein is CASSLGTANNEQFF. The CDR3 DNA reads as TGCGCCAGCAGCTTGGGGACAGCCAACAATGAGCAGTTCTTC. The chain uses TRBV5-1 and TRBJ2-1; D is perhaps TRBD1 (6 bases). The ends were cut back, 0 bases at V and 5 bases at J, with 9 bases in the middle. The CDR3 sequence is 14 residues long. Looked up from germline, CDR1 is SGHRS and CDR2 is YFSETQ.

This clone turned up a few times. J is TRBJ1-3 and V is TRBV9; D remains unclear. Germline assignment: CDR1 SGDLS and CDR2 YYNGEE. With 3 bases removed from V and 4 bases from J, the gap between germline ends came to 14 bases. The CDR3 loop spans 15 amino acids. CDR3 in DNA: TGTGCCAGCAGCGCTGGAGGGTTCTCGGGAAACACCATATATTTT. It codes for CASSAGGFSGNTIYF.

The V and J genes are TRBV7-9 and TRBJ1-6, with 9 bases matching TRBD1. Trimming removed 5 bases from V and 9 bases from J; junction bases left unmatched: 8. The length of the CDR3 is 15 residues. CDR1 and CDR2 from the germline V gene are SEHNR and FQNEAQ (reference sequence). The CDR3 loop is CASSPGTGNPSPLHF. The CDR3 coding sequence is TGTGCCAGCAGCCCCGGGACAGGGAATCCTTCACCCCTCCACTTT.

CDR3 region: CASSQDPQRSGRGNYEQYV. Written as DNA, the CDR3 is TGTGCCAGCAGCCAAGACCCTCAGAGAAGCGGGAGGGGAAACTACGAGCAGTACGTC. The chain carries TRBV3-1 (or the pseudogene TRBV3-2) and TRBJ2-7; 10 nucleotides line up with TRBD2. CDR1 LGHDT and CDR2 YNNKEL come from the germline V gene (reference sequence). V lost 0 bases and J lost 3; bases outside the gene matches: 14. The CDR3 length is 19 residues.

This clone was counted between two and nine times. The genes are TRBV11-3 and TRBJ1-4; D call uncertain. The V gene's germline CDR1 is SGHNT and CDR2 YENEEA. V was trimmed by 5 bases and J by 6 bases, leaving 13 bases between them. CDR3 length: 14 residues. The chain's CDR3 is CASSMEGGHEKLFF. In DNA, the CDR3 is TGTGCCAGCAGCATGGAGGGTGGACATGAAAAACTGTTTTTT.

The chain carries TRBV2 and TRBJ1-2; D gene unclear. Germline CDR1 SNHLY, CDR2 FYNNEI. The V end lost 2 bases, the J end lost 8 bases, and 18 bases lay between the germline ends. The CDR3 has 15 residues. CDR3 sequence: CASSEYDTGLWGYTF. Written as DNA, the CDR3 is TGTGCCAGCAGTGAATATGATACGGGATTGTGGGGCTACACCTTC.

The chain uses TRBV7-9 and TRBJ2-7; a possible D gene is TRBD1 (6 bases). Germline V gene sequence: CDR1 SEHNR, CDR2 FQNEAQ (reference sequence). V was shortened by 5 bases and J by 5 bases, with 16 bases between the two germline ends. The CDR3 is 14 residues long. CDR3 DNA sequence: TGTGCCAGCAGCCCAGGGACACAGTTCGACGAGCAGTACTTC. Its translation is CASSPGTQFDEQYF.

V gene TRBV5-5 combines with J gene TRBJ1-5, with D tentatively TRBD1 (5 bases). The CDR3 totals 19 residues. Germline lookup yields CDR1 SGHKS and CDR2 YYEKEE (reference sequence). The V end lost 1 base, the J end lost 3 bases, and 23 bases lay between the germline ends. The CDR3 DNA follows: TGTGCCAGCAGCTTGTTCTCCGAGCAGGGCTATCCCCTCAATCAGCCCCAGCATTTT. This encodes CASSLFSEQGYPLNQPQHF.

The chain has TRBV7-9 and TRBJ1-5; the D is unclear. The V end was cut by 5 bases, the J end by 4 bases, with 12 bases between. Germline CDR1 SEHNR, CDR2 FQNEAQ (reference sequence). The CDR3 extends over 14 amino acids. CDR3 sequence reads: CASSPTGANQPQHF. The CDR3 nucleotides are TGTGCCAGCAGCCCCACGGGAGCAAATCAGCCCCAGCATTTT.

The chain combines TRBV27 with TRBJ2-6, with a weak D call TRBD1 (6 bases). Germline CDR1 reads MNHEY; CDR2 reads SMNVEV (reference sequence). The CDR3 covers 16 residues. Trimming pared 6 bases from V and 0 bases from J, leaving 12 bases between. The CDR3 bases are TGTGCCAGCAGGAATGGGGGCAGCTCTGGGGCCAACGTCCTGACTTTC. Translation gives CASRNGGSSGANVLTF.

The J gene is TRBJ2-7, the V gene TRBV7-2; TRBD1 aligns across 9 bases. J gave up 5 bases and V 3 bases, and 5 bases lay outside the gene matches. Germline CDR1 is SGHTA and CDR2 is FQGNSA. The CDR3 sequence is 14 residues long. CDR3 bases: TGTGCCAGCAGCTTGGGACAGGGCAGGGACGAGCAGTACGTC. It codes for CASSLGQGRDEQYV.

The rearrangement joins TRBV3-1 (or the pseudogene TRBV3-2) to TRBJ1-6; 7 bases match TRBD1. The germline CDR1 and CDR2 sequences are LGHDT and YNNKEL (reference sequence). The CDR3 extends over 14 amino acids. V was pared by 2 bases and J by 9 bases, with 4 bases of the junction left unmatched. The CDR3 spells CASSQTGDGSPLHF. DNA of the CDR3: TGTGCCAGCAGCCAAACAGGGGACGGTTCACCCCTCCACTTT.

The CDR3 loop is CASSHAGTSGTRGGTQYF. CDR3 sequence (DNA): TGTGCCAGTAGTCACGCCGGGACTAGCGGGACCAGGGGAGGTACGCAGTATTTT. The genes are TRBV19 and TRBJ2-3; 13 bases are shared with TRBD2. CDR1 and CDR2 from the germline V gene are LNHDA and SQIVND (reference sequence). The trim removed 5 bases at V and 8 bases at J, leaving 16 bases unmatched. This CDR3 is built from 18 residues.

This rearrangement joins TRBV23-1 to TRBJ1-4; D possibly corresponds to TRBD1 (6 bases). TRBV23-1 is an ORF, and what it does is uncertain. V was shortened by 0 bases and J by 8 bases, with 19 bases between the two germline ends. The CDR3 length is 17 residues. The CDR3 sequence: CASSQSPNRVSNEKLFF. The CDR3 DNA sequence: TGCGCCAGCAGTCAATCCCCAAACAGGGTTAGTAACGAAAAACTGTTTTTT.

The chain has TRBV25-1 and TRBJ1-2, with 11 bases matching TRBD1. CDR1 is MGHDK, CDR2 SYGVNS, per germline. The CDR3 extends over 15 amino acids. Trimming removed 2 bases from V and 5 bases from J; junction bases left unmatched: 4. This CDR3 is CASSEVGDRGYGYTF. The CDR3 DNA reads TGTGCCAGCAGTGAAGTTGGGGACAGGGGGTATGGCTACACCTTC.

The chain uses TRBV7-8 and TRBJ2-4, with a possible D match to TRBD2 (6 bases). The germline gives CDR1 SGHVS, CDR2 FQNEAQ. The V end lost 0 bases, the J end lost 9 bases, and 15 bases lay between the germline ends. The CDR3 sequence is 15 residues long. CDR3 nucleotides: TGTGCCAGCAGCTTAGCGCGAGGACCCGGGGGCATTCAGTACTTC. Protein product: CASSLARGPGGIQYF.

The count of this clone is one. The chain is built from TRBV5-6 and TRBJ1-5; D gene ambiguous. Germline lookup yields CDR1 SGHDT and CDR2 YYEEEE. This CDR3 is 14 amino acids long. Trimming pared 0 bases from V and 3 bases from J, leaving 7 bases between. CDR3 loop: CASSLGQFNQPQHF. The CDR3 coding sequence is TGTGCCAGCAGCTTGGGCCAGTTCAATCAGCCCCAGCATTTT.